This TCR beta chain was documented in a study of CD8 T cells in Susac syndrome. The study, taken as a whole, reports: It was acknowledged in the study that its TCR sequencing and HLA analysis involved a relatively small number of individuals.

As to this clonotype: The antigen remains undetermined.

RNA totalling about 0.45 to 1 ug underwent reverse transcription with random hexamers. TCRdb passed the immunoSEQ multiplex PCR reads through MiXCR, listing each CDR3 protein once. The sample includes about 94,000 distinct CDR3 sequences, about 95% of them seen just once. V gave up 5 bases and J gave up 0 bases; unmatched junction bases: 3. Germline V gene lookup returns CDR1 SNHLY and CDR2 FYNNEI. This CDR3 is 15 amino acids long. J is TRBJ2-7 and V is TRBV2, with 11 bases identical to TRBD2. The clonotype was recovered from a human donor with Susac syndrome. Sequences were obtained from CD4+ T cells from PBMCs. This CDR3 reads CASSSTSGSSYEQYF. DNA for the CDR3: TGTGCCAGCAGTAGCACTAGCGGGAGCTCCTACGAGCAGTACTTC. The full variable domain, its missing parts supplied by reference TRBV2 and TRBJ2-7, is EPEVTQTPSHQVTQMGQEVILRCVPISNHLYFYWYRQILGQKVEFLVSFYNNEISEKSEIFDDQFSVERPDGSNFTLKIRSTKLEDSAMYFCASSSTSGSSYEQYFGPGTRLTVT.